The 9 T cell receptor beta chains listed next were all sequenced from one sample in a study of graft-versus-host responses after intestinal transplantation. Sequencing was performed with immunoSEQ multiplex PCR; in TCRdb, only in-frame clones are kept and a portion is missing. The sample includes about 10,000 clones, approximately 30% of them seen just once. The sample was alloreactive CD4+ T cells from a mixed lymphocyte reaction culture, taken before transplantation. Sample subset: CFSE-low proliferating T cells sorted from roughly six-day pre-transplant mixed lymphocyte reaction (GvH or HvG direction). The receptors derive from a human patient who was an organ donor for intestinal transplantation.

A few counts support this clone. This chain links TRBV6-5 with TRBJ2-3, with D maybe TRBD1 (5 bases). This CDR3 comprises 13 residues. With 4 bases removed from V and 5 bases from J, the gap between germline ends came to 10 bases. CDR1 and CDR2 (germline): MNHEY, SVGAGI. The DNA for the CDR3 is TGTGCCAGCAGTTCTCGACAGAAAGATACGCAGTATTTT. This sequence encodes CASSSRQKDTQYF.

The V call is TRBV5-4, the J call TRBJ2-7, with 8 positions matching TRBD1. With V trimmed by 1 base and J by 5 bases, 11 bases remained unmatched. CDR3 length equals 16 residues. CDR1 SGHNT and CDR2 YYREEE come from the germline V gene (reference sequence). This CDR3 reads CASSLTADRVNNEQYF. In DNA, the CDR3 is TGTGCCAGCAGCTTGACGGCGGACAGGGTCAACAACGAGCAGTACTTC.

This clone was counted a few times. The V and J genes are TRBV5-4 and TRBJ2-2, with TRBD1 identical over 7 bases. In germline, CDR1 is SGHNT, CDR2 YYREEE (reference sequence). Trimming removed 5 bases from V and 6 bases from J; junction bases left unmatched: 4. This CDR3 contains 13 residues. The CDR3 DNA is TGTGCCAGCAGTTACACAGGGGCCGGGGAGCTGTTTTTT. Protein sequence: CASSYTGAGELFF. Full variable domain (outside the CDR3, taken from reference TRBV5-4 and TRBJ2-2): ETGVTQSPTHLIKTRGQQVTLRCSSQSGHNTVSWYQQALGQGPQFIFQYYREEENGRGNFPPRFSGLQFPNYSSELNVNALELDDSALYLCASSYTGAGELFFGEGSRLTVL.

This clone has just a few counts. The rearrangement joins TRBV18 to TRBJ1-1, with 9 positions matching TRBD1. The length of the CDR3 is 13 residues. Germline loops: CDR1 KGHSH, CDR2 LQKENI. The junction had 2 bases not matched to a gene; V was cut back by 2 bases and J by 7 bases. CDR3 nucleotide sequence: TGTGCCAGCTCACCATGGGGACAGGGTGAAGCTTTCTTT. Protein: CASSPWGQGEAFF.

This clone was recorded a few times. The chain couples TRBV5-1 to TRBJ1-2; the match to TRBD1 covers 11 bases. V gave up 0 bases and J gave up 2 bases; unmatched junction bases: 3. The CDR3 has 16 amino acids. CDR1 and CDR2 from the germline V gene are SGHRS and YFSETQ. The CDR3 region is CASSLGTGGVNYGYTF. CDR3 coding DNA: TGCGCCAGCAGCTTGGGGACAGGGGGCGTGAACTATGGCTACACCTTC.

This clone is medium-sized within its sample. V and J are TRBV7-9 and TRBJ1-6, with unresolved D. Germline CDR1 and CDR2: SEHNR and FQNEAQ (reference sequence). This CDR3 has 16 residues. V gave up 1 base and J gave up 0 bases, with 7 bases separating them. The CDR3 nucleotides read TGTGCCAGCAGCTTAGATTATGTCTCCTATAATTCACCCCTCCACTTT. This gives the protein CASSLDYVSYNSPLHF. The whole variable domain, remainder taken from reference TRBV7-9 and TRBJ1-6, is DTGVSQNPRHKITKRGQNVTFRCDPISEHNRLYWYRQTLGQGPEFLTYFQNEAQLEKSRLLSDRFSAERPKGSFSTLEIQRTEQGDSAMYLCASSLDYVSYNSPLHFGNGTRLTVT.

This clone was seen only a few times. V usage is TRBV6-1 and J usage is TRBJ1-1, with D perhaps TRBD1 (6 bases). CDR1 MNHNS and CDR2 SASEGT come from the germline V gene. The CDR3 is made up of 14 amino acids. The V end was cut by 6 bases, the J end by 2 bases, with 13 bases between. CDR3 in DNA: TGTGCCAGCAGAAAGACAGGTATTAACACTGAAGCTTTCTTT. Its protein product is CASRKTGINTEAFF.

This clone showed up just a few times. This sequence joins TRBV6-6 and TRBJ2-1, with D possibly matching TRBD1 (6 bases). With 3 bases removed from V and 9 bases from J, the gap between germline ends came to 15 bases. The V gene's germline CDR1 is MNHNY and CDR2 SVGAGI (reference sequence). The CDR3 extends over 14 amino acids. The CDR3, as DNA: TGTGCCAGCAGTTATGTGGCCTCCAGGGGTGAGCAGTTCTTC. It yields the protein CASSYVASRGEQFF.

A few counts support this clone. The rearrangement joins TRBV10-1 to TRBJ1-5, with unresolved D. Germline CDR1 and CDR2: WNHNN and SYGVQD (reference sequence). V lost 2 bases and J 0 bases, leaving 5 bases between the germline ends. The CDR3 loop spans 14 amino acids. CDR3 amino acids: CASSEEYSNQPQHF. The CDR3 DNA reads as TGCGCCAGCAGTGAGGAATATAGCAATCAGCCCCAGCATTTT.